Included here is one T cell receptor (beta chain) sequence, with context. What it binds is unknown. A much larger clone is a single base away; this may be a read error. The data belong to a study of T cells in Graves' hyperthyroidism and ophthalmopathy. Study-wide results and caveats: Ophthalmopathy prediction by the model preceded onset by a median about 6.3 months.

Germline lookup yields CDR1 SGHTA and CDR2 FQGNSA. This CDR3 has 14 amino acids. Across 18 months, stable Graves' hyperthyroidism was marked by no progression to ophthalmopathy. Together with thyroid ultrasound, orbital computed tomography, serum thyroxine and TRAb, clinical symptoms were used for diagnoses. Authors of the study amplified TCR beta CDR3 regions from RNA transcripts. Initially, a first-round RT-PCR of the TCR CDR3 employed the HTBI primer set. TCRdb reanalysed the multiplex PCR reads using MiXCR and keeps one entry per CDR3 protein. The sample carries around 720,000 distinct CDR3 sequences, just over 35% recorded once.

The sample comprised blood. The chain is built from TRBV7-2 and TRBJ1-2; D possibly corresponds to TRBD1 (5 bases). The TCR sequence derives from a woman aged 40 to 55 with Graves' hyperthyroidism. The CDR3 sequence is CGSSLFNGRDGYTF. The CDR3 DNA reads TGTGGCAGCAGCTTATTCAACGGCAGGGATGGCTACACCTTC.